Listed below are T cell receptor beta chains from one sample, sequenced in a study of blood T cells in healthy people across ages. From the 5' RACE reads, TCRdb called clonotypes with MiXCR, one entry per CDR3 protein. The sample holds 1.5 million to 2 million distinct CDR3 sequences, 28% seen once. The source material was blood. These receptors were obtained from a woman younger than 45 in good health. CDR3s include the opening cysteine and the closing phenylalanine or tryptophan. Each record gives: clone size, J gene, D gene, V gene, CDR3 DNA, CDR3 protein. The D gene is left open where the match is weak. Clone size, where shown, is once, few, many, or a class for clones that have expanded.

abundance: many; j_gene: TRBJ2-5; d_gene: TRBD1; v_gene: TRBV20-1; CDR3nt: TGCAGTGCTAGCTTACAGGGGGCTCGGAAGACCCAGTACTTC; CDR3aa: CSASLQGARKTQYF
abundance: -; j_gene: TRBJ2-1; d_gene: TRBD2; v_gene: TRBV10-2; CDR3nt: TGCGCCAGCAGGTCTAGCGGGGGGGCAAATGAGCAGTTCTTC; CDR3aa: CASRSSGGANEQFF
abundance: many; j_gene: TRBJ1-1; d_gene: TRBD1; v_gene: TRBV20-1; CDR3nt: TGCAGTGCTAGAGGAGGACAGGCGCGCGAAGCTTTCTTT; CDR3aa: CSARGGQAREAFF
abundance: many; j_gene: TRBJ2-4; d_gene: -; v_gene: TRBV7-3; CDR3nt: TGTGCCAGCAGCCAAGGTTTAGGGCCAGAAAACATTCAGTACTTC; CDR3aa: CASSQGLGPENIQYF
abundance: -; j_gene: TRBJ2-1; d_gene: TRBD2; v_gene: TRBV20-1; CDR3nt: TGCAGTGCTCTAAGCGGGGGGGGTACGGGTGAGCAGTTCTTC; CDR3aa: CSALSGGGTGEQFF
abundance: -; j_gene: TRBJ2-3; d_gene: TRBD1; v_gene: TRBV11-2; CDR3nt: TGTGCCAGCAGCCCAACCGGGACAGGGGGAGATACGCAGTATTTT; CDR3aa: CASSPTGTGGDTQYF
abundance: -; j_gene: TRBJ2-1; d_gene: -; v_gene: TRBV20-1; CDR3nt: TGCAGTCCAGAGGGGGCCTACAATGAGCAGTTCTTC; CDR3aa: CSPEGAYNEQFF
abundance: many; j_gene: TRBJ1-5; d_gene: TRBD1; v_gene: TRBV7-3; CDR3nt: TGTGCCAGCAGCTTAAAGGGGGACAGGGGGATCGATCAGCCCCAGCATTTT; CDR3aa: CASSLKGDRGIDQPQHF
abundance: -; j_gene: TRBJ2-3; d_gene: -; v_gene: TRBV7-2; CDR3nt: TGTGCCAGCAGCTTAGTAGACAGGAGCACAGATACGCAGTATTTT; CDR3aa: CASSLVDRSTDTQYF
abundance: -; j_gene: TRBJ2-3; d_gene: -; v_gene: TRBV7-7; CDR3nt: TGTGCCAGCAGCCAAGGAAACTCAGATACGCAGTATTTT; CDR3aa: CASSQGNSDTQYF
abundance: -; j_gene: TRBJ1-5; d_gene: TRBD1; v_gene: TRBV19; CDR3nt: TGTGCCAGTAGTCCGCTAGACAGGGGTTGGAATCAGCCCCAGCATTTT; CDR3aa: CASSPLDRGWNQPQHF
abundance: few; j_gene: TRBJ1-6; d_gene: -; v_gene: TRBV20-1; CDR3nt: TGCAGTGCTACCGCCGACAGTACTATTTTGTCCCTCCACTTT; CDR3aa: CSATADSTILSLHF
abundance: -; j_gene: TRBJ1-2; d_gene: TRBD1; v_gene: TRBV29-1; CDR3nt: TGCAGCGTTGACCAGGGACAGGGTAACGGCTACACCTTC; CDR3aa: CSVDQGQGNGYTF
abundance: few; j_gene: TRBJ1-1; d_gene: -; v_gene: TRBV7-2; CDR3nt: TGTGCCAGCAGCTTACCGAGAGATGGGGGGTCGAACACTGAAGCTTTCTTT; CDR3aa: CASSLPRDGGSNTEAFF
abundance: few; j_gene: TRBJ1-1; d_gene: -; v_gene: TRBV6-6; CDR3nt: TGTGCCAGCCTCCCGGGGGGGGGTCTTGTAAACACTGAAGCTTTCTTT; CDR3aa: CASLPGGGLVNTEAFF
abundance: many; j_gene: TRBJ1-2; d_gene: -; v_gene: TRBV12-3/TRBV12-4; CDR3nt: TGTGCCAGCAGTTTAGGAGGCACGGCTGGCTACACCTTC; CDR3aa: CASSLGGTAGYTF
abundance: -; j_gene: TRBJ2-1; d_gene: TRBD2; v_gene: TRBV5-1; CDR3nt: TGCGCCAGCAACCTAGCGGCGGATGAGCAGTTCTTC; CDR3aa: CASNLAADEQFF
abundance: few; j_gene: TRBJ2-1; d_gene: TRBD2; v_gene: TRBV6-5; CDR3nt: TGTGCCAGCAGTTACCAGACTGGCGGGGGGGGTGAGCAGTTCTTC; CDR3aa: CASSYQTGGGGEQFF
abundance: many; j_gene: TRBJ2-7; d_gene: -; v_gene: TRBV3-1; CDR3nt: TGTGCCAGCAGCCAAGGAGGGTTACGAGAGCAGTACTTC; CDR3aa: CASSQGGLREQYF
abundance: -; j_gene: TRBJ1-6; d_gene: -; v_gene: TRBV6-5; CDR3nt: TGTGCCAGCAGCGCCGAGTCGGGGTGGGTAACACCCCTCCACTTT; CDR3aa: CASSAESGWVTPLHF
abundance: few; j_gene: TRBJ2-1; d_gene: TRBD2; v_gene: TRBV6-6; CDR3nt: TGTGCCAGCGTGACTAGCGGGAGCTCTCAGGAGCAGTTCTTC; CDR3aa: CASVTSGSSQEQFF
abundance: -; j_gene: TRBJ1-2; d_gene: TRBD1; v_gene: TRBV2; CDR3nt: TGTGCCAGCAGTGACCAGGGCACGCAGGGGGTTGGCTACACCTTC; CDR3aa: CASSDQGTQGVGYTF
abundance: -; j_gene: TRBJ2-1; d_gene: -; v_gene: TRBV12-3/TRBV12-4; CDR3nt: TGTGCCAGCAGGACGGCGGGGACCTACAATGAGCAGTTCTTC; CDR3aa: CASRTAGTYNEQFF
abundance: few; j_gene: TRBJ2-7; d_gene: TRBD2; v_gene: TRBV2; CDR3nt: TGTGCCAGCAGTGAAACGGCCGGGACTAGCGGTCTAGGCGAGCAGTACTTC; CDR3aa: CASSETAGTSGLGEQYF
abundance: few; j_gene: TRBJ1-1; d_gene: -; v_gene: TRBV7-2; CDR3nt: TGTGCCAGCAGCTTTCATGGGGGCTCTGAAGCTTTCTTT; CDR3aa: CASSFHGGSEAFF
abundance: -; j_gene: TRBJ2-1; d_gene: -; v_gene: TRBV29-1; CDR3nt: TGCAGCGTGGCCAAACTAGCAGGAGGTGGTGGGCAGTTCTTC; CDR3aa: CSVAKLAGGGGQFF
abundance: -; j_gene: TRBJ2-5; d_gene: TRBD2; v_gene: TRBV6-1; CDR3nt: TGTGCCAGCAGCCTCGGACTAGCGGGGAGGGCCCAGTACTTC; CDR3aa: CASSLGLAGRAQYF
abundance: -; j_gene: TRBJ2-1; d_gene: -; v_gene: TRBV7-2; CDR3nt: TGTGCCAGCAGCTTATCCCATGAGCGGTTCTTC; CDR3aa: CASSLSHERFF
abundance: -; j_gene: TRBJ2-4; d_gene: TRBD2; v_gene: TRBV20-1; CDR3nt: TGCAGTGCTAAACCCGAAGCGGGAGTGGGGGAGCAGTACTTC; CDR3aa: CSAKPEAGVGEQYF
abundance: few; j_gene: TRBJ2-5; d_gene: TRBD2; v_gene: TRBV20-1; CDR3nt: TGCAGTGCTAGTCGGGGGGGGGCTAAACAAGAGACCCAGTACTTC; CDR3aa: CSASRGGAKQETQYF
abundance: -; j_gene: TRBJ2-7; d_gene: -; v_gene: TRBV29-1; CDR3nt: TGCAGCGCTTGCTCGGCGGTCTCCTACGAGCAGTACTTC; CDR3aa: CSACSAVSYEQYF
abundance: -; j_gene: TRBJ2-4; d_gene: TRBD1; v_gene: TRBV20-1; CDR3nt: TGCAGTGCTAGTGGACAGGGACCAGACATTCAGTACTTC; CDR3aa: CSASGQGPDIQYF
abundance: few; j_gene: TRBJ1-1; d_gene: TRBD1; v_gene: TRBV12-3/TRBV12-4; CDR3nt: TGTGCCAGCAGGTGGGGCAGGGGGGACACTGAAGCTTTCTTT; CDR3aa: CASRWGRGDTEAFF
abundance: many; j_gene: TRBJ2-7; d_gene: TRBD2; v_gene: TRBV7-9; CDR3nt: TGTGCCAGCAGCTTAGGCGGCGGGAGCAACCACGAGCAGTACTTC; CDR3aa: CASSLGGGSNHEQYF
abundance: few; j_gene: TRBJ2-1; d_gene: -; v_gene: TRBV18; CDR3nt: TGTGCCAGCTCACCCCCAACTAACGGGCCCAAGGAAAATGAGCAGTTCTTC; CDR3aa: CASSPPTNGPKENEQFF
abundance: few; j_gene: TRBJ1-6; d_gene: -; v_gene: TRBV10-3; CDR3nt: TGTGCCATCAGTCCAGCGCTGAGGAGCTCCTATAATTCACCCCTCCACTTT; CDR3aa: CAISPALRSSYNSPLHF
abundance: -; j_gene: TRBJ2-1; d_gene: TRBD1; v_gene: TRBV6-1; CDR3nt: TGTGCCAGCAGTGATACCGGGACAGGGGCGTACAATGAGCAGTTCTTC; CDR3aa: CASSDTGTGAYNEQFF
abundance: -; j_gene: TRBJ2-7; d_gene: -; v_gene: TRBV19; CDR3nt: TGTGCCAGTACCGTTAGAGCGGAATTCTACTACGAGCAGTACTTC; CDR3aa: CASTVRAEFYYEQYF
abundance: -; j_gene: TRBJ2-1; d_gene: -; v_gene: TRBV4-3; CDR3nt: TGCGCCAGCAGCCAAGTGAAGGGATCCTACAATGAGCAGTTCTTC; CDR3aa: CASSQVKGSYNEQFF
abundance: few; j_gene: TRBJ2-7; d_gene: -; v_gene: TRBV7-6; CDR3nt: TGTGCCATCAGCTTACAGGAAACCTACGAGCAGTACTTC; CDR3aa: CAISLQETYEQYF
abundance: -; j_gene: TRBJ1-5; d_gene: -; v_gene: TRBV19; CDR3nt: TGTGCCAGTAGTATTTCTGGCAATCAGCCCCAGCATTTT; CDR3aa: CASSISGNQPQHF
abundance: -; j_gene: TRBJ2-7; d_gene: -; v_gene: TRBV10-3; CDR3nt: TGTGCCATCAGTGAGAAGCTGTCCTACGAGCAGTACTTC; CDR3aa: CAISEKLSYEQYF
abundance: many; j_gene: TRBJ1-6; d_gene: TRBD1; v_gene: TRBV5-4; CDR3nt: TGTGCCAGCAGCTTGGATACAGGGGCCGGGTCACCCCTCCACTTT; CDR3aa: CASSLDTGAGSPLHF
abundance: -; j_gene: TRBJ2-7; d_gene: TRBD2; v_gene: TRBV20-1; CDR3nt: TGCAGTGCTAAACTAGCGGGCCTCAGCTACGAGCAGTACTTC; CDR3aa: CSAKLAGLSYEQYF
abundance: few; j_gene: TRBJ2-1; d_gene: -; v_gene: TRBV24-1; CDR3nt: TGTGCCACCAGTGCTAGCCCGCCGAATGAGCAGTTCTTC; CDR3aa: CATSASPPNEQFF
abundance: -; j_gene: TRBJ2-3; d_gene: -; v_gene: TRBV2; CDR3nt: TGTGCCAGCAGCCCCCCGGAAGCTAGCACAGATACGCAGTATTTT; CDR3aa: CASSPPEASTDTQYF